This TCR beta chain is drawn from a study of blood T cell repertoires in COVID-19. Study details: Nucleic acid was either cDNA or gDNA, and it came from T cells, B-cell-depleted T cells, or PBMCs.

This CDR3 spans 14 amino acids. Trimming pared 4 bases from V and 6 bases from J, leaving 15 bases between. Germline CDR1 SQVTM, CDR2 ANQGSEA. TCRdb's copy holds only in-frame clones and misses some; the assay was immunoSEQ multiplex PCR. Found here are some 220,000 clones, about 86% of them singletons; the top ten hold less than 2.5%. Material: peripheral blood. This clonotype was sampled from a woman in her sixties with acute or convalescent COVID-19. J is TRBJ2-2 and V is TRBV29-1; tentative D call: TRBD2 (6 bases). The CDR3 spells CSVGQGGYAGELFF. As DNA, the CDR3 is TGCAGCGTTGGGCAGGGAGGCTATGCCGGGGAGCTGTTTTTT.